This T cell receptor beta chain was captured in a study of blood T cell repertoires in COVID-19. TCRdb's table, derived via immunoSEQ multiplex PCR, lists solely in-frame clones and lacks some. The sample yields 350,000 to 400,000 clones, around 91% seen once. The receptor's source is a man between 18 and 29 years old with active or convalescent COVID-19. What was sequenced was peripheral blood.

The chain's CDR3 is CASSQARIVFRSYEQYF. The CDR3 nucleotides read TGTGCCAGCAGCCAGGCCCGTATCGTTTTTCGCTCCTACGAGCAGTACTTC. This rearrangement joins TRBV3-1 (or the pseudogene TRBV3-2) to TRBJ2-7, with unresolved D. The length of the CDR3 is 17 residues. V was trimmed by 3 bases and J by 0 bases, leaving 18 bases between them. The germline V gene has CDR1 LGHDT and CDR2 YNNKEL (reference sequence).